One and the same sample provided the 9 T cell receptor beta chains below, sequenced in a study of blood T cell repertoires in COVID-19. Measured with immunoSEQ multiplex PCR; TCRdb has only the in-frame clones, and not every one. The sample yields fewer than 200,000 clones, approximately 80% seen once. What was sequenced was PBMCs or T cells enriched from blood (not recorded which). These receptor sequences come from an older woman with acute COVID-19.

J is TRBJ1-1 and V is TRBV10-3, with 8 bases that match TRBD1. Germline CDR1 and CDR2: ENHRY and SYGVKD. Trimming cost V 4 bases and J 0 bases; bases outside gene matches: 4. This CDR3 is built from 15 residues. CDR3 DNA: TGTGCCATCAGTGCGAAACAGGGGGTGAACACTGAAGCTTTCTTT. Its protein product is CAISAKQGVNTEAFF.

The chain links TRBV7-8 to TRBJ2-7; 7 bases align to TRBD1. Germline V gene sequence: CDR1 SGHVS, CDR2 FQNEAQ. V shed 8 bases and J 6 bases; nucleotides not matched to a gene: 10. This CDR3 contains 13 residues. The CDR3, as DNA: TGTGCCAGCGTGGTTGACAGGGTCGGCGAGCAGTACTTC. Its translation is CASVVDRVGEQYF.

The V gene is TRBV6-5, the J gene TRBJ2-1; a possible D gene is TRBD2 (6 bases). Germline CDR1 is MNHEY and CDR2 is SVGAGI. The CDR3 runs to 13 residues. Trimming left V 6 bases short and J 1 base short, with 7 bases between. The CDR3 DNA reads TGTGCCAGCAGCCGGGGGTCCTACAATGAGCAGTTCTTC. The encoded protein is CASSRGSYNEQFF.

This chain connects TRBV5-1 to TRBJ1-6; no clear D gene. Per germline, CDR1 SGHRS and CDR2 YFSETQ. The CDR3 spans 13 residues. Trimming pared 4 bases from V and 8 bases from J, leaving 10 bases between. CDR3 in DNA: TGCGCCAGCAGCCTGGACGAGCATTCACCCCTCCACTTT. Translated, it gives CASSLDEHSPLHF.

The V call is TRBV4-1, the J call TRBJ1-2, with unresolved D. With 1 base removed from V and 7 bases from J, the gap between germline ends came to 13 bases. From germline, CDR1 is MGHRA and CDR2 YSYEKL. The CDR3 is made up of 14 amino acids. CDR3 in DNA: TGCGCCAGCAGCCAAGGAATTAAGCTAGCTGGCTACACCTTC. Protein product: CASSQGIKLAGYTF.

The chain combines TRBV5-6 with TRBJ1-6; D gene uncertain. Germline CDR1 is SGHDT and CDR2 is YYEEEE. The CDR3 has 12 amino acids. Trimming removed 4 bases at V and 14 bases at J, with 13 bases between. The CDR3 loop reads CASSQSPRSLHF. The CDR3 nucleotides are TGTGCCAGCAGCCAGTCCCCAAGATCCCTCCACTTT.

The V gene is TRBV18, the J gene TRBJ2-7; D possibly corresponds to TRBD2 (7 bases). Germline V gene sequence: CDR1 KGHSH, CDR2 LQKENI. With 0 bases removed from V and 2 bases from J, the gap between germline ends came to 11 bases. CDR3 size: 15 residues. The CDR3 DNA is TGTGCCAGCTCACCACCGGGAGGGGGGGCCTACGAGCAGTACTTC. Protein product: CASSPPGGGAYEQYF.

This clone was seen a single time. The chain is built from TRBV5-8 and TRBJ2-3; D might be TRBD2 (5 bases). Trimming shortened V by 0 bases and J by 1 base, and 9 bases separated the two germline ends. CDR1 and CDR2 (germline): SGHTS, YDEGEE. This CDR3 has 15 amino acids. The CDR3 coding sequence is TGTGCCAGCAGCTTGGCTAGCCTAGGCACAGATACGCAGTATTTT. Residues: CASSLASLGTDTQYF.

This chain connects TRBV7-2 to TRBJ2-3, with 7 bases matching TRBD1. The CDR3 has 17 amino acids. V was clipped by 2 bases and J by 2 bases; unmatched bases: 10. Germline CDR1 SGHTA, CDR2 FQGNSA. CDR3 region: CASSLRGQRTSTDTQYF. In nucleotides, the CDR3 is TGTGCCAGCAGCTTAAGGGGACAGAGGACTTCCACAGATACGCAGTATTTT.